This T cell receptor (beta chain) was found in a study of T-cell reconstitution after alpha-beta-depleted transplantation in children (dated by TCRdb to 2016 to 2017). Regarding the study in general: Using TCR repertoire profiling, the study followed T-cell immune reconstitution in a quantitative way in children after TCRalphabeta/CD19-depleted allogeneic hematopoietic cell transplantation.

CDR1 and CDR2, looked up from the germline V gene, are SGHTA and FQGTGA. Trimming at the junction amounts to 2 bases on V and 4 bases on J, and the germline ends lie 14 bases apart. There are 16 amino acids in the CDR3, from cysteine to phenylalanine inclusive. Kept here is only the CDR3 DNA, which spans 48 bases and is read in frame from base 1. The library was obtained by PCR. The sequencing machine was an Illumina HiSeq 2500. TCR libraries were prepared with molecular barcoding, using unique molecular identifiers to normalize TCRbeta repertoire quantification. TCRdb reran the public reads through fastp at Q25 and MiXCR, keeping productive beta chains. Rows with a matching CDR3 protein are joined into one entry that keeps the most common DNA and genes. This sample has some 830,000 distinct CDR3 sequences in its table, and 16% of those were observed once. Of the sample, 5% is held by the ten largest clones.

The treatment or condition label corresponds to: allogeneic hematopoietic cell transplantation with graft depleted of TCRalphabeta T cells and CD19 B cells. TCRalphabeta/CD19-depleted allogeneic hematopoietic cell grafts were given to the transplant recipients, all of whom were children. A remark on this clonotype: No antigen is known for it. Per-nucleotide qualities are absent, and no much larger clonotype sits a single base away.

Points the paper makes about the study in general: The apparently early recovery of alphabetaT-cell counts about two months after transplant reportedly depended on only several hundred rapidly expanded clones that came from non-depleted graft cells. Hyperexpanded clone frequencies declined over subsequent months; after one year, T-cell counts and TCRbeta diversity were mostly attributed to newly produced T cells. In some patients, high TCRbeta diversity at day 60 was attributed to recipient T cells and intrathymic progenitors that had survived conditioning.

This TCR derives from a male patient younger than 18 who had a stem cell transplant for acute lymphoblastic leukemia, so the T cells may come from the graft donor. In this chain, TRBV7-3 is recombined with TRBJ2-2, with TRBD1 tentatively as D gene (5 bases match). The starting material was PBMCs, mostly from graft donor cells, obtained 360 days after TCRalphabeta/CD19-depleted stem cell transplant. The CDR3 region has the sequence CASSLGAQGGTGELFF. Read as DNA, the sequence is TGTGCCAGCAGCTTAGGGGCCCAGGGCGGCACCGGGGAGCTGTTTTTT.